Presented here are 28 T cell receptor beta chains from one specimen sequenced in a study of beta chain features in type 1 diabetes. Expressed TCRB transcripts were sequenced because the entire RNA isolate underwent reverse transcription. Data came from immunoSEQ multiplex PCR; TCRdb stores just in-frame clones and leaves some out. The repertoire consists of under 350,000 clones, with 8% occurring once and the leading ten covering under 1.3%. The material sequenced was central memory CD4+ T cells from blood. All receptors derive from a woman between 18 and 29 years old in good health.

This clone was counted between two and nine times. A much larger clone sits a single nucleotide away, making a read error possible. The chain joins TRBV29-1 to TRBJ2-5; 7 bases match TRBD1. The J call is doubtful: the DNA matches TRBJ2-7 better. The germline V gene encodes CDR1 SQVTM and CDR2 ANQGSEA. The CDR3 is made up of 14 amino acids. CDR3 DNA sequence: TGCAGCGGCTTGGGTGGGACAGTCAGCGGCGAGCAGTACTTC. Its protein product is CSGLGGTVSGEQYF.

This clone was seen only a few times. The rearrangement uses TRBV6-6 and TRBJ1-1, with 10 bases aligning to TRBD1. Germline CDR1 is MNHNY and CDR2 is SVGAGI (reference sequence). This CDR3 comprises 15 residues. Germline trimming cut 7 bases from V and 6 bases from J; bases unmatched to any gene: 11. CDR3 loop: CASNRGDRGPSEAFF. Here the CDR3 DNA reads TGTGCCAGCAACCGTGGGGACAGGGGCCCGTCTGAAGCTTTCTTT.

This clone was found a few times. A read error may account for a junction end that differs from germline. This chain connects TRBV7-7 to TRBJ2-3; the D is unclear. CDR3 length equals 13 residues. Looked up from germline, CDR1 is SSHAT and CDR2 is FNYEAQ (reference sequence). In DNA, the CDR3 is TGTGCTAGCAGCTTAGAGGCGGCGGATACGCAGTATTTT. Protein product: CASSLEAADTQYF.

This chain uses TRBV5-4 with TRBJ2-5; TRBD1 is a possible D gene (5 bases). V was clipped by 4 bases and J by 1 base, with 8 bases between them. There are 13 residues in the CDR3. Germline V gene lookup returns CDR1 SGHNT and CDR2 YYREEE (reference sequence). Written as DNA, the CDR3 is TGTGCCAGCAGCCCCCAGGGCCAAGAGACCCAGTACTTC. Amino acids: CASSPQGQETQYF. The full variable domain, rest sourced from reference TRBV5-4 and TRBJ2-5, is ETGVTQSPTHLIKTRGQQVTLRCSSQSGHNTVSWYQQALGQGPQFIFQYYREEENGRGNFPPRFSGLQFPNYSSELNVNALELDDSALYLCASSPQGQETQYFGPGTRLLVL.

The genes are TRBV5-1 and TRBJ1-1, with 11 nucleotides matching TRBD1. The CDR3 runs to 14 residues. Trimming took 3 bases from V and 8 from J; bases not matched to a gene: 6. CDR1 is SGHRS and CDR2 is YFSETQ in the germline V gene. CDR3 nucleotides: TGCGCCAGCAGCTGGACAGGGGGCGAAGAAGAAGCTTTCTTT. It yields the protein CASSWTGGEEEAFF.

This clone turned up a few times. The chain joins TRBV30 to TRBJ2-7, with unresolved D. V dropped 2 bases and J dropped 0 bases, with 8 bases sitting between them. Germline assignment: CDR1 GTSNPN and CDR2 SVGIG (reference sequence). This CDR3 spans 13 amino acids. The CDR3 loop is CAWSRSSSYEQYF. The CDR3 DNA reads TGTGCCTGGAGTAGAAGTAGCTCCTACGAGCAGTACTTC.

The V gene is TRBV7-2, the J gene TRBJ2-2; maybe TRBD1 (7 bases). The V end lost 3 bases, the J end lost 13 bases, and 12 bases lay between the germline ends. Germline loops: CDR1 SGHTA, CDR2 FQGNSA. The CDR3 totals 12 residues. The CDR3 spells CASSFRQGGLFF. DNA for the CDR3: TGTGCCAGCAGCTTCCGACAGGGAGGGCTGTTTTTT.

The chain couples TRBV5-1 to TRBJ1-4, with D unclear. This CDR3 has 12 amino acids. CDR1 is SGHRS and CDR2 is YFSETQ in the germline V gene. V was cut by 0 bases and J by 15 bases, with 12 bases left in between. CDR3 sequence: CASSLDAPPVFF. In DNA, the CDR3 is TGCGCCAGCAGCTTGGACGCTCCCCCTGTGTTTTTT.

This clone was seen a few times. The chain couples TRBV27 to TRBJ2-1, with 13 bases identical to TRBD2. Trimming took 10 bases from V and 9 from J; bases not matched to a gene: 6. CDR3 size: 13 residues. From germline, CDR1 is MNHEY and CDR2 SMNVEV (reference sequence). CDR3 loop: CATRTSGSVEQFF. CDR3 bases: TGTGCCACCAGGACTAGCGGGAGTGTTGAGCAGTTCTTC.

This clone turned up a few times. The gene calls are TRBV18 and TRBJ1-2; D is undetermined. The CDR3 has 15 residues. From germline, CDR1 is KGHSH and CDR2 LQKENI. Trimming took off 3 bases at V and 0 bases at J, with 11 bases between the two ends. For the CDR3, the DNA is TGTGCCAGCTCACCCGCCGAGGTCGCTAACTATGGCTACACCTTC. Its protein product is CASSPAEVANYGYTF.

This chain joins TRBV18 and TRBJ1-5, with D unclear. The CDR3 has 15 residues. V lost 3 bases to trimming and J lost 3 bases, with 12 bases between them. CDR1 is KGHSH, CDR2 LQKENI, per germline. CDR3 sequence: CASSPSGGYNQPQHF. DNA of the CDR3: TGTGCCAGCTCACCGTCGGGAGGTTACAATCAGCCCCAGCATTTT.

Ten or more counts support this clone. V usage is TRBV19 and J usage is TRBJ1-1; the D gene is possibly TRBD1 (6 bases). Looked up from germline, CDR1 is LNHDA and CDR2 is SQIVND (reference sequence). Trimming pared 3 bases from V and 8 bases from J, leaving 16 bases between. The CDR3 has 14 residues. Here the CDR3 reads CASSILIEGTEAFF. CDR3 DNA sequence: TGTGCCAGTAGTATTTTGATCGAGGGGACAGAAGCTTTCTTT.

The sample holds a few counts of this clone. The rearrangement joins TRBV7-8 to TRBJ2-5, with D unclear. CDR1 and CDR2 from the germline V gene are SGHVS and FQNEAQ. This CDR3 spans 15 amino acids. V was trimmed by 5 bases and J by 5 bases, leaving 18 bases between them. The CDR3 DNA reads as TGTGCCAGCAGCCCACGAGCCGCTATTACGGAGACCCAGTACTTC. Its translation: CASSPRAAITETQYF.

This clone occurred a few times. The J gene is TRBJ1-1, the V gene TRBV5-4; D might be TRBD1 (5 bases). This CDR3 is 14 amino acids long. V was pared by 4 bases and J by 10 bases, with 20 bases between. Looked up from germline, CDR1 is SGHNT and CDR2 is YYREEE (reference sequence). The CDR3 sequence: CASSVDAGTIGAFF. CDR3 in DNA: TGTGCCAGCAGCGTGGACGCCGGGACCATCGGAGCTTTCTTT.

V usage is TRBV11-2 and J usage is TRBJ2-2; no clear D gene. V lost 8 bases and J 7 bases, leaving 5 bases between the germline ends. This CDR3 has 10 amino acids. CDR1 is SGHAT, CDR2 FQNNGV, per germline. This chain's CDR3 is CASGNGELFF. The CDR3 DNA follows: TGTGCCAGCGGGAACGGGGAGCTGTTTTTT.

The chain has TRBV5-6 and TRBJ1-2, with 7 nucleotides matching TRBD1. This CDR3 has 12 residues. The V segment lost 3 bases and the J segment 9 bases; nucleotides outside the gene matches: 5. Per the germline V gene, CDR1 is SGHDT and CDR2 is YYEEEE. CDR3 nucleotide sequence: TGTGCCAGCAGCTGGGACAGATCGCGCTACACCTTC. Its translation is CASSWDRSRYTF.

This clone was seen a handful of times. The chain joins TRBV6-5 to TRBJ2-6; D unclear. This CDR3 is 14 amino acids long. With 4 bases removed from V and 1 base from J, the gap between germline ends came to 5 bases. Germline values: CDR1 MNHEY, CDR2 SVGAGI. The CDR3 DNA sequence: TGTGCCAGCAGTTTGGGGTCTGGGGCCAACGTCCTGACTTTC. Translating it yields CASSLGSGANVLTF.

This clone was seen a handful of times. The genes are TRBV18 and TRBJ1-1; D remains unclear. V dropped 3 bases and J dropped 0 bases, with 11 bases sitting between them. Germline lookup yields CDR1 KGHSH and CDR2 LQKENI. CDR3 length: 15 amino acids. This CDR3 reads CASSPRRLMNTEAFF. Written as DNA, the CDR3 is TGTGCCAGCTCACCGCGACGGTTAATGAACACTGAAGCTTTCTTT.

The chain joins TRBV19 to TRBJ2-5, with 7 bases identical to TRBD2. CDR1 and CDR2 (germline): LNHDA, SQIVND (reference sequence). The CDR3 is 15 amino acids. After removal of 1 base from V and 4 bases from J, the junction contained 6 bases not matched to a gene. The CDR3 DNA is TGTGCCAGTAGTATAGGGGCGGGAGAGGGAGAGACCCAGTACTTC. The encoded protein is CASSIGAGEGETQYF. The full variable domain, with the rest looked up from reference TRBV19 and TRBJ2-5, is DGGITQSPKYLFRKEGQNVTLSCEQNLNHDAMYWYRQDPGQGLRLIYYSQIVNDFQKGDIAEGYSVSREKKESFPLTVTSAQKNPTAFYLCASSIGAGEGETQYFGPGTRLLVL.

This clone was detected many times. Here the CDR3 reads CASSAGPTGGAGSNQPQHF. Written as DNA, the CDR3 is TGTGCCAGCAGCGCCGGCCCCACAGGGGGCGCGGGTAGCAATCAGCCCCAGCATTTT. The gene calls are TRBV7-2 and TRBJ1-5, with 9 bases that match TRBD1. The CDR3 covers 19 residues. Germline V lookup: CDR1 SGHTA, CDR2 FQGNSA. V was pared by 5 bases and J by 0 bases, with 14 bases of the junction left unmatched.

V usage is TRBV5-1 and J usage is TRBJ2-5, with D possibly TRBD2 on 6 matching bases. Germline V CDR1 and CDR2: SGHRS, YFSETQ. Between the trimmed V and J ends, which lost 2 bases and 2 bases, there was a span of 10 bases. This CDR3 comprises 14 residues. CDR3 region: CASSFPSGQETQYF. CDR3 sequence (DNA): TGCGCCAGCAGCTTTCCAAGCGGGCAAGAGACCCAGTACTTC.

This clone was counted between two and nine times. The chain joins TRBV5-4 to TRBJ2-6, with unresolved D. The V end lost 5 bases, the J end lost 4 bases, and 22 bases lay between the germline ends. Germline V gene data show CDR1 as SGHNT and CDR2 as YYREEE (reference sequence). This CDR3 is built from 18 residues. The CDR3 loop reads CASSFPPRAVWGANVLTF. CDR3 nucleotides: TGTGCCAGCAGTTTCCCCCCCCGGGCGGTCTGGGGGGCCAACGTCCTGACTTTC.

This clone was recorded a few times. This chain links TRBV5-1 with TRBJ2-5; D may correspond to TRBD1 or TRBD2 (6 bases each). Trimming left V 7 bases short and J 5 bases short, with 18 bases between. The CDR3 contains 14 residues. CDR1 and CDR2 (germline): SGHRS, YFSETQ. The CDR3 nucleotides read TGCGCCAGCGGCCGAGGGGGGCCGGGGGAGACCCAGTACTTC. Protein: CASGRGGPGETQYF.

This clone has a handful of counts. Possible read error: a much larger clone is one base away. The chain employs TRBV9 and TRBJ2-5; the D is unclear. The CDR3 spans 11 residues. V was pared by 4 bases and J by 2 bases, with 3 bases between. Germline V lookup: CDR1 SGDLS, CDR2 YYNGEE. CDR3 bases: TGTGCCAGCAGCCAACAAGAGACCCAGTACTTC. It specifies CASSQQETQYF.

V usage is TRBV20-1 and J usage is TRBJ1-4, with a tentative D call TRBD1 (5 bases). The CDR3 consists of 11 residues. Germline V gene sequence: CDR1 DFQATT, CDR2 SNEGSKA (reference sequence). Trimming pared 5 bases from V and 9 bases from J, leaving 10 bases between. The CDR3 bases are TGCAGTGCTGTTGGGGGGAAAAAACTGTTTTTT. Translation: CSAVGGKKLFF.

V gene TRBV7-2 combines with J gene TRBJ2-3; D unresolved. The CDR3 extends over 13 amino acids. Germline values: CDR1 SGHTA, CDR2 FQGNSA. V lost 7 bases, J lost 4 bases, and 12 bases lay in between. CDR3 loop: CASTQSPSDTQYF. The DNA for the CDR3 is TGTGCCAGCACTCAATCCCCTTCAGATACGCAGTATTTT. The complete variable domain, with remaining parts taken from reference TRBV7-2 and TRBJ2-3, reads GAGVSQSPSNKVTEKGKDVELRCDPISGHTALYWYRQSLGQGLEFLIYFQGNSAPDKSGLPSDRFSAERTGGSVSTLTIQRTQQEDSAVYLCASTQSPSDTQYFGPGTRLTVL.

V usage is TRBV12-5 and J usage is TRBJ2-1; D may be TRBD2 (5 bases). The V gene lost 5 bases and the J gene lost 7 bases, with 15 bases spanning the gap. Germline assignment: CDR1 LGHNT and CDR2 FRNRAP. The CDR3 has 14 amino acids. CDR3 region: CASGLAGGRNEQFF. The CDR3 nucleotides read TGTGCTAGTGGTCTGGCGGGTGGGCGGAATGAGCAGTTCTTC.

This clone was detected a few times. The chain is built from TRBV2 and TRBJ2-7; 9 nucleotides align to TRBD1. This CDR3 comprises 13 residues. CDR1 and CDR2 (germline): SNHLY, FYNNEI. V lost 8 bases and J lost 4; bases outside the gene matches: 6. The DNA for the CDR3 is TGTGCCAGCCACAGGGGGCTAGAGTACGAGCAGTACGTC. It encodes CASHRGLEYEQYV.